The 32 T cell receptor beta chains in this list originate from one sample, sequenced in a study of tumor-infiltrating lymphocytes in primary liver carcinoma. From approximately 490 ng total RNA, TCR beta cDNA was generated with a primer in the constant region. Libraries of TCR beta came from three nested multiplex PCR rounds with slightly modified ARM-PCR. Two initial PCR rounds of ten to eleven cycles each paired TRBV1-TRBV30 forward primers with a C-beta reverse primer. TCRdb recomputed calls from the multiplex PCR reads with MiXCR, one row per CDR3 protein. The sample shows 100,000 to 120,000 distinct CDR3 sequences, about four fifths of them seen only once. Co-extraction yielded RNA and DNA from 20-30 mg of unsorted bulk tissue. The sequencing sample was made of liver tumor tissue from sampling region 3. The subset is: tumor region T3, left-lateral pole. These receptors were collected from a man aged 35 to 55 with primary liver carcinoma and hepatitis B virus infection.

In the case of this clonotype: This may come from a read error, since a much larger clone is one base off. A read error is likely, as this CDR3 ends without the conserved phenylalanine or tryptophan. The CDR3, as DNA: TGTGCCAGCAGTTTCCCCAGTCCAGGGGAAGAGACCCAGTACTCC. The encoded protein is CASSFPSPGEETQYS. The chain is built from TRBV28 and TRBJ2-5; possible D gene TRBD1, 6 bases. Between the trimmed V and J ends, which lost 3 bases and 3 bases, there was a span of 14 bases. CDR3 length equals 15 residues. CDR1 MDHEN and CDR2 SYDVKM come from the germline V gene.

About this clonotype itself: One end of the junction varies from germline; a read error may be responsible. V is TRBV6-1 and J is TRBJ2-5; possible D gene TRBD2, 7 bases. Germline V gene data show CDR1 as MNHNS and CDR2 as SASEGT. The CDR3 totals 13 residues. CDR3 protein: CASKGGGQETQYF. In nucleotides, the CDR3 is TGTGCCAGCAAGGGCGGGGGCCAAGAGACCCAGTACTTT.

This clonotype is medium-sized. The junction differs from germline at one of its ends, possibly a read error. CDR3 DNA: TGTGCCAGCAGTGAGACTAAGGACAGGGGTAGGCTCTTC. This encodes CASSETKDRGRLF. This chain links TRBV6-1 with TRBJ2-1; 9 nucleotides line up with TRBD1. This CDR3 contains 13 residues. In germline, CDR1 is MNHNS, CDR2 SASEGT.

On this clonotype itself: One end of the junction varies from germline; a read error may be responsible. The genes are TRBV5-4 and TRBJ2-5, with D perhaps given as TRBD1 or TRBD2 (5 bases each). Germline V gives CDR1 SGHNT, CDR2 YYREEE (reference sequence). The CDR3 spans 12 residues. CDR3 sequence reads: CASSWDQGTKYF. The CDR3, as DNA: TGTGCCAGCAGTTGGGATCAAGGGACCAAGTACTTC. The complete variable domain, with remaining parts taken from reference TRBV5-4 and TRBJ2-5, reads ETGVTQSPTHLIKTRGQQVTLRCSSQSGHNTVSWYQQALGQGPQFIFQYYREEENGRGNFPPRFSGLQFPNYSSELNVNALELDDSALYLCASSWDQGTKYFGPGTRLLVL.

This clonotype was observed once. The gene calls are TRBV5-4 and TRBJ2-3, with D perhaps matching TRBD2 (6 bases). Germline V gene lookup returns CDR1 SGHNT and CDR2 YYREEE (reference sequence). This CDR3 contains 15 residues. V gave up 8 bases and J gave up 6 bases, with 22 bases separating them. The CDR3, as DNA: TGTGCCAGGAGGGTAATGGGACTTCGCGGTGATACGCAGTATTTT. Its translation: CARRVMGLRGDTQYF.

This clonotype was observed a few times. A read error is possible here, since a much larger clone lies one base away. V gene TRBV5-3 combines with J gene TRBJ2-1, with 8 bases matching TRBD2. TRBV5-3 is reported as an ORF; its role is uncertain. The CDR3 extends over 16 amino acids. CDR3 residues: CVRSGGLREGRGEQFF. In DNA, the CDR3 is TGTGTCAGAAGCGGGGGCCTACGGGAGGGCCGGGGTGAGCAGTTCTTC.

As to this clonotype: The germline gene is not matched at one end of the junction; a read error may be the cause. This chain connects TRBV29-1 to TRBJ1-1; 11 nucleotides match TRBD1. The germline V gene encodes CDR1 SQVTM and CDR2 ANQGSEA. This CDR3 is built from 14 residues. The CDR3 nucleotides read TGCAGCGTTGAAGGCTGGACAGGGGGCATTGAAGTTTTATTT. Residues: CSVEGWTGGIEVLF.

A remark on this clonotype: Its ends do not fully match the called genes, so a read error is possible. The rearrangement uses TRBV28 and TRBJ1-6; D perhaps matches TRBD1 (5 bases). The CDR3 runs to 13 residues. Germline V gene data show CDR1 as MDHEN and CDR2 as SYDVKM. CDR3 residues: CANSSRADSPLRF. CDR3 nucleotides: TGTGCCAACAGTAGCAGGGCGGACTCACCCCTCCGCTTT.

This clonotype has only one observation. Mismatch with germline at one junction end may stem from a read error. J is TRBJ1-2 and V is TRBV29-1; D is perhaps TRBD1 (5 bases). This CDR3 has 18 amino acids. The germline V gene encodes CDR1 SQVTM and CDR2 ANQGSEA. This CDR3 reads CSVGVPTGTQVPNYGYTF. Written as DNA, the CDR3 is TGCAGCGTTGGGGTACCAACAGGAACTCAAGTGCCTAATTATGGCTACACCTTC.

With regard to this clonotype: A junction end diverges from the germline sequence, so it may reflect a read error. This chain joins TRBV2 and TRBJ2-7; D is unresolved. Germline CDR1 and CDR2: SNHLY and FYNNEI. The CDR3 consists of 11 residues. The CDR3 region is CVSSTMDEQYF. The CDR3 DNA reads as TGTGTCAGCAGTACCATGGATGAGCAATACTTC. The variable domain in full, with the rest retrieved from reference TRBV2 and TRBJ2-7, is EPEVTQTPSHQVTQMGQEVILRCVPISNHLYFYWYRQILGQKVEFLVSFYNNEISEKSEIFDDQFSVERPDGSNFTLKIRSTKLEDSAMYFCVSSTMDEQYFGPGTRLTVT.

This clonotype appeared many times. The J gene is TRBJ2-1, the V gene TRBV5-6; 9 bases are a match to TRBD2. There are 15 residues in the CDR3. Germline CDR1 reads SGHDT; CDR2 reads YYEEEE. V lost 0 bases and J lost 8; bases outside the gene matches: 6. The CDR3 region has the DNA TGTGCCAGCAGCTTGGGACTAGCGGCTACCGATGAGCAGTTCTTC. This sequence encodes CASSLGLAATDEQFF.

Points on this clonotype: The junction departs from the called germline gene at one end, perhaps through a read error. The gene calls are TRBV12-5 and TRBJ2-7, with D perhaps assigned TRBD1 or TRBD2 (5 bases each). Germline V lookup: CDR1 LGHNT, CDR2 FRNRAP. The CDR3 length is 13 residues. CDR3 DNA: TGTGCCAGTGAGGGGACCGGTTCCTACGAACAGCATTTC. It codes for CASEGTGSYEQHF.

Concerning this clonotype itself: The conserved phenylalanine or tryptophan normally closing the CDR3 is absent here, so this likely arose from a read error. The limits of the CDR3 on the DNA are not certain, so only TCRdb's listed CDR3 is given. The genes are TRBV12-3 or TRBV12-4 and TRBJ2-2; the D segment call TRBD1 is taken from the table without a DNA check. Termini included, the CDR3 measures 14 amino acids. This CDR3 is CASNDRGASGELLY.

This clonotype has more than one count but fewer than ten. This could be a read error, since a much larger clone is one nucleotide away. The chain links TRBV30 to TRBJ1-1; unclear D gene. V was cut by 0 bases and J by 4 bases, with 6 bases left in between. The CDR3 is made up of 12 amino acids. The germline gives CDR1 GTSNPN, CDR2 SVGIG (reference sequence). CDR3 DNA sequence: TGTGCCTGGAGTGTACGAGGCACTGAAGCTTTCTTT. Its translation: CAWSVRGTEAFF.

This clonotype was detected once. The chain recombines TRBV6-5 with TRBJ2-2; the match to TRBD1 covers 7 bases. The CDR3 runs 18 residues. V was pared by 5 bases and J by 0 bases, with 12 bases of the junction left unmatched. The germline gives CDR1 MNHEY, CDR2 SVGAGI. The CDR3 DNA sequence: TGTGCCAGCAGTAGTCGCCTCCCAACAGGGGCGAACACCGGGGAGCTGTTTTTT. Amino acids: CASSSRLPTGANTGELFF.

The gene calls are TRBV9 and TRBJ1-6, with a possible D match to TRBD1 (6 bases). This CDR3 region has 17 residues. Between the trimmed V and J ends, which lost 4 bases and 0 bases, there was a span of 14 bases. The V gene's germline CDR1 is SGDLS and CDR2 YYNGEE. CDR3 sequence (DNA): TGTGCCAGCAGCTCGACAGGCCAGAGCTCCTATAATTCACCCCTCCACTTT. It specifies CASSSTGQSSYNSPLHF.

As for this clonotype: This likely comes from a read error, as the CDR3 has no conserved phenylalanine or tryptophan at its end. The chain is built from TRBV29-1 and TRBJ2-3; D is uncertain. Matching the DNA end better, TRBJ1-5 makes the J call doubtful. Germline lookup yields CDR1 SQVTM and CDR2 ANQGSEA. The CDR3 consists of 11 residues. In DNA form, the CDR3 reads TGCAGCGCGCAATACGCAGATACGCAGCATTCT. Amino acid sequence: CSAQYADTQHS.

As to this clonotype: One base away lies a much larger clone, so this may be a sequencing read error. This chain uses TRBV5-1 with TRBJ1-2; D is uncertain. The CDR3 covers 13 residues. V lost 7 bases and J 4 bases, leaving 14 bases between the germline ends. CDR1 and CDR2 from the germline V gene are SGHRS and YFSETQ. CDR3 amino acids: CASSVTPIYGYTF. The DNA of the CDR3 is TGCGCCAGCTCAGTCACCCCAATCTATGGCTACACCTTC.

A remark on this clonotype: One end of the junction does not line up with germline, which may come from a read error. The V call is TRBV6-1, the J call TRBJ2-6; TRBD1 matches at 7 bases. The length of the CDR3 is 14 residues. The germline V gene has CDR1 MNHNS and CDR2 SASEGT. The CDR3 DNA reads as TGTGCCAGCAGGGACAGGCCTGGGGCCGACGTCCTGACTTTC. It is translated as CASRDRPGADVLTF.

This sequence joins TRBV11-2 and TRBJ2-5; tentatively, D is TRBD1 (5 bases). The V gene lost 8 bases and the J gene lost 5 bases, with 30 bases spanning the gap. This CDR3 has 18 amino acids. Germline lookup yields CDR1 SGHAT and CDR2 FQNNGV. The CDR3 sequence is CASRLSSIQGIGRETQYF. The CDR3 nucleotides read TGTGCCAGCCGCCTTAGCTCAATCCAGGGTATTGGGCGGGAGACCCAGTACTTC.

The chain recombines TRBV6-2 or TRBV6-3 with TRBJ2-1; 9 bases line up with TRBD1. The trim removed 2 bases at V and 16 bases at J, leaving 18 bases unmatched. CDR1 MNHEY and CDR2 SVGEGT come from the germline V gene. The CDR3 runs to 16 residues. CDR3 DNA sequence: TGTGCCAGCAGTTACGCGGATGGGACAGGGAACGAGGAGAAATTCTTC. Its translation is CASSYADGTGNEEKFF.

Points on this clonotype: The junction shows a germline mismatch at one end, possibly a read error. The V call is TRBV5-1, the J call TRBJ2-3, with TRBD2 identical over 7 bases. The length of the CDR3 is 17 residues. Germline-derived CDR1 and CDR2 are SGHRS and YFSETQ. The CDR3 sequence is CASSLTGGLPNTDTQYF. The CDR3 nucleotides read TGCGCCAGCAGCTTAACGGGAGGCCTCCCTAACACAGATACGCAATATTTT.

On this clonotype: A much larger clone differs from this one at a single base, so this may be a read error. The CDR3, as DNA: TGCGCCAGCAGTGAATGTGAGACCCAGTACTTC. This encodes CASSECETQYF. The rearrangement uses TRBV10-2 and TRBJ2-5, with no clear D. Trimming shortened V by 3 bases and J by 5 bases, and 4 bases separated the two germline ends. The CDR3 consists of 11 residues. Germline assignment: CDR1 WSHSY and CDR2 SAAADI.

On this clonotype: A much larger clone lies one base from this, so it may be a read error. This chain joins TRBV5-6 and TRBJ2-5, with TRBD1 matching 11 bases. Per the germline V gene, CDR1 is SGHDT and CDR2 is YYEEEE. The CDR3 has 15 residues. The CDR3 DNA is TGTGTCAGCAGCTTTCCGGACAGGGGGCTCCAGACCCAGTACTTC. This sequence encodes CVSSFPDRGLQTQYF.

Regarding this clonotype: The junction differs from germline at one of its ends, possibly a read error. The chain joins TRBV4-1 to TRBJ1-1; 7 bases fit TRBD1. Germline CDR1 reads MGHRA; CDR2 reads YSYEKL. The CDR3 has 16 amino acids. CDR3 DNA sequence: TGCGCCAGCAGCCAAGGTGACAGGGAAAGGGACACTGAAGCATTCTTT. This encodes CASSQGDRERDTEAFF.

The chain links TRBV24-1 to TRBJ1-5; perhaps TRBD1 as D (6 bases). The CDR3 sequence is 14 residues long. Germline loops: CDR1 KGHDR, CDR2 SFDVKD. With 5 bases removed from V and 7 bases from J, the gap between germline ends came to 14 bases. CDR3 sequence: CATSGRDIGQPQHF. Written as DNA, the CDR3 is TGTGCCACCAGTGGCAGGGACATAGGACAGCCCCAGCATTTT.

In regard to this clonotype: Relative to the germline gene, one junction end is altered; a read error may explain this. The chain combines TRBV11-2 with TRBJ2-5; perhaps D is TRBD1 or TRBD2 (5 bases each). The germline gives CDR1 SGHAT, CDR2 FQNNGV. There are 15 residues in the CDR3. The CDR3 sequence: CTSSLGASRQETQYF. In DNA form, the CDR3 reads TGCACCAGCAGCCTAGGGGCTAGCAGACAAGAGACCCAGTACTTC.

The V gene is TRBV10-3, the J gene TRBJ1-5; D gene unclear. This CDR3 spans 14 amino acids. Germline assignment: CDR1 ENHRY and CDR2 SYGVKD. V dropped 2 bases and J dropped 4 bases, with 9 bases sitting between them. The chain's CDR3 is CAISEREANQPQHF. DNA of the CDR3: TGTGCCATCAGTGAGCGGGAGGCAAATCAGCCCCAGCATTTT.

This chain links TRBV4-3 with TRBJ2-7, with D unresolved. Trimming stripped 0 bases from V and 1 base from J, with 10 bases between. The CDR3 is 15 residues long. Germline CDR1 LGHNA, CDR2 YSLEER. The CDR3 nucleotides read TGCGCCAGCAGCCAAGATGTATCCGGTTCCTACGAGCAGTACTTC. This translates into CASSQDVSGSYEQYF.

CDR3 in amino acids: CASSEQLAGVGKQYF. The CDR3 DNA sequence: TGTGCCAGCAGCGAACAACTAGCGGGAGTAGGGAAGCAGTACTTC. The gene calls are TRBV11-1 and TRBJ2-7; 11 bases align to TRBD2. Germline lookup yields CDR1 SGHAT and CDR2 FQDESV (reference sequence). V dropped 5 bases and J dropped 8; count of bases not matched to a gene: 11. The CDR3 extends over 15 amino acids.

This clonotype appeared a single time. This may be a read error, as it is one base from a much larger clone. The chain is built from TRBV5-4 and TRBJ2-3; 8 nucleotides align to TRBD2. The V gene end was trimmed by 9 bases and the J gene end by 4 bases; junction bases not matched to a gene: 10. CDR1 SGHNT and CDR2 YYREEE come from the germline V gene (reference sequence). The CDR3 extends over 14 amino acids. CDR3 loop: CANLSGSGADTQYF. DNA for the CDR3: TGTGCCAACTTAAGCGGGAGTGGGGCAGATACGCAGTATTTT.

Points on this clonotype: An end of the junction does not agree with germline; a read error may underlie this. The CDR3 sequence is CASSSWGSSVGARTDTRYF. The CDR3 nucleotides are TGTGCCAGCAGCTCTTGGGGGAGCTCTGTTGGAGCCCGCACAGATACGCGGTATTTT. The rearrangement joins TRBV11-1 to TRBJ2-3; either TRBD1 or TRBD2 may supply D (5 bases each). In germline, CDR1 is SGHAT, CDR2 FQDESV (reference sequence). The CDR3 spans 19 residues. The full variable domain, its missing parts supplied by reference TRBV11-1 and TRBJ2-3, is EAEVAQSPRYKITEKSQAVAFWCDPISGHATLYWYRQILGQGPELLVQFQDESVVDDSQLPKDRFSAERLKGVDSTLKIQPAELGDSAMYLCASSSWGSSVGARTDTRYFGPGTRLTVL.